This entry lists 21 T cell receptor beta chains sequenced from one sample in a study of blood T cell repertoires in COVID-19 (TCRdb year 2020). Library construction relied on the immunoSEQ multiplex PCR assay. As stored in TCRdb, this immuneACCESS dataset retains in-frame rearrangements with V and J assigned. A fraction of the clones does not appear; measured against another copy, unresolved V genes explain less than half of the discrepancy, and the remainder lacks a known reason. The sample contains over 200,000 clones, more than 85% of them found a single time. Under 9.5% of the sample belongs to the ten largest clones. Sequenced sample: PBMCs or T cells enriched from blood (not recorded which). The receptors were sampled from a man between 35 and 55 years old who had recovered from COVID-19.

The chain combines TRBV3-1 (or the pseudogene TRBV3-2) with TRBJ1-5, with D possibly matching TRBD1 (6 bases). From germline, CDR1 is LGHDT and CDR2 YNNKEL (reference sequence). V was cut by 4 bases and J by 6 bases, with 16 bases left in between. This CDR3 has 15 residues. The CDR3 here is CASSPGRGGGQPQHF. The CDR3 nucleotides read TGTGCCAGCAGCCCAGGGCGGGGGGGCGGTCAGCCCCAGCATTTT.

The chain uses TRBV19 and TRBJ2-7, with D perhaps matching TRBD1 (5 bases). The CDR3 sequence is 14 residues long. Germline V lookup: CDR1 LNHDA, CDR2 SQIVND (reference sequence). V dropped 6 bases and J dropped 0 bases, with 12 bases sitting between them. The CDR3: CASRARQSSYEQYF. CDR3 bases: TGTGCCAGTAGGGCAAGACAGAGCTCCTACGAGCAGTACTTC.

The chain combines TRBV11-2 with TRBJ2-7, with TRBD2 identical over 9 bases. Germline lookup yields CDR1 SGHAT and CDR2 FQNNGV. V was pared by 0 bases and J by 1 base, with 7 bases of the junction left unmatched. The CDR3 totals 17 residues. CDR3 amino acids: CASSLDASGITSYEQYF. Here the CDR3 DNA reads TGTGCCAGCAGCTTAGACGCTAGCGGGATTACATCCTACGAGCAGTACTTC.

The chain links TRBV6-4 to TRBJ2-3; the match to TRBD2 covers 7 bases. Germline CDR1 reads MRHNA; CDR2 reads SNTAGT. The ends lost 6 bases at V and 1 base at J; junction bases unmatched: 7. This CDR3 region has 15 residues. Here the CDR3 reads CASSWNAGGTDTQYF. DNA of the CDR3: TGTGCCAGCAGCTGGAATGCGGGGGGCACAGATACGCAGTATTTT.

J is TRBJ1-3 and V is TRBV7-9, with D unclear. Germline lookup yields CDR1 SEHNR and CDR2 FQNEAQ (reference sequence). The V and J ends lost 3 bases and 3 bases respectively, with 12 bases between them. This CDR3 is 15 amino acids long. The CDR3: CASSFDGGDGNTIYF. The DNA for the CDR3 is TGTGCCAGCAGCTTTGACGGAGGAGATGGAAACACCATATATTTT.

The chain uses TRBV5-1 and TRBJ1-2; D is undetermined. The V and J ends lost 1 base and 3 bases respectively, with 10 bases between them. Looked up from germline, CDR1 is SGHRS and CDR2 is YFSETQ. CDR3 length: 14 residues. In nucleotides, the CDR3 is TGCGCCAGCAGCTTGATCGACAAGGACTATGGCTACACCTTC. Its translation: CASSLIDKDYGYTF.

J is TRBJ2-7 and V is TRBV30; possibly TRBD1 for D (5 bases). The V end was cut by 0 bases, the J end by 10 bases, with 16 bases between. In germline, CDR1 is GTSNPN, CDR2 SVGIG (reference sequence). CDR3 length: 13 residues. The CDR3 nucleotides are TGTGCCTGGAGTGTTGGGCAGGGAAAAACCCAGTACTTC. The encoded protein is CAWSVGQGKTQYF.

In this sample, this clone turned up a few times. The V call is TRBV7-3, the J call TRBJ2-3; 8 nucleotides align to TRBD2. This CDR3 has 15 residues. Losses at the gene ends were 6 bases for V and 0 bases for J; bases not matched to a gene: 5. CDR1 is SGHTA, CDR2 FQGTGA, per germline. The CDR3 bases are TGTGCCAGCAGAATAGCGGGGACTAGCACAGATACGCAGTATTTT. This codes for CASRIAGTSTDTQYF. Together with reference TRBV7-3 and TRBJ2-3, the CDR3 gives the full variable domain: GAGVSQTPSNKVTEKGKYVELRCDPISGHTALYWYRQSLGQGPEFLIYFQGTGAADDSGLPNDRFFAVRPEGSVSTLKIQRTERGDSAVYLCASRIAGTSTDTQYFGPGTRLTVL.

This clone was recorded only once. This chain joins TRBV5-1 and TRBJ2-2; 12 bases line up with TRBD1. The CDR3 has 16 residues. After removal of 8 bases from V and 6 bases from J, the junction contained 11 bases not matched to a gene. Germline CDR1 and CDR2: SGHRS and YFSETQ. The CDR3 nucleotides are TGCGCCAGTAGAATCCGGGACAGGGGGCTCGCCGGGGAGCTGTTTTTT. Translated, it gives CASRIRDRGLAGELFF.

V gene TRBV15 combines with J gene TRBJ2-1; 7 bases agree with TRBD2. CDR1 LNHNV and CDR2 YYDKDF come from the germline V gene (reference sequence). The CDR3 length is 17 residues. Germline trimming cut 1 base from V and 4 bases from J; bases unmatched to any gene: 10. CDR3: CATSRVGWRGNYNEQFF. CDR3 in DNA: TGTGCCACCAGCAGAGTCGGGTGGCGGGGGAATTACAATGAGCAGTTCTTC.

The rearrangement uses TRBV28 and TRBJ1-2; weak D call: TRBD1 (6 bases). V was cut by 6 bases and J by 4 bases, with 27 bases left in between. This CDR3 contains 18 residues. Germline loops: CDR1 MDHEN, CDR2 SYDVKM. The CDR3, as DNA: TGTGCCAGCAGATCTCCGGGACACAGATCCCTAGGTGGCTATGGCTACACCTTC. Encoded protein: CASRSPGHRSLGGYGYTF.

J is TRBJ1-1 and V is TRBV7-9, with a tentative D call TRBD1 (6 bases). The CDR3 loop spans 13 amino acids. In germline, CDR1 is SEHNR, CDR2 FQNEAQ (reference sequence). The V end lost 2 bases, the J end lost 8 bases, and 12 bases lay between the germline ends. In nucleotides, the CDR3 is TGTGCCAGCAGCTTAACAGGGACGGGGGAAGCTTTCTTT. Its protein product is CASSLTGTGEAFF.

The chain couples TRBV5-5 to TRBJ2-2; 9 bases are a match to TRBD1. Looked up from germline, CDR1 is SGHKS and CDR2 is YYEKEE (reference sequence). The CDR3 consists of 16 residues. V lost 5 bases and J lost 1; bases outside the gene matches: 6. For the CDR3, the DNA is TGTGCCAGCAGAAGTCCGGGACAGGGGAACACCGGGGAGCTGTTTTTT. Translation gives CASRSPGQGNTGELFF.

The chain employs TRBV6-2 or TRBV6-3 and TRBJ2-5, with TRBD2 matching 8 bases. J gave up 5 bases and V 0 bases, and 14 bases lay outside the gene matches. The CDR3 is 18 amino acids. The germline gives CDR1 MNHEY, CDR2 SVGEGT. The CDR3 sequence is CASSYSLKLAAARETQYF. CDR3 sequence (DNA): TGTGCCAGCAGTTACTCTCTTAAACTAGCGGCCGCGAGGGAGACCCAGTACTTC.

The chain carries TRBV27 and TRBJ2-1; TRBD2 agrees at 13 bases. Unmatched junction bases numbered 3, after V lost 5 bases and J lost 5 bases. Germline CDR1 and CDR2: MNHEY and SMNVEV (reference sequence). This CDR3 is built from 15 residues. The CDR3 DNA reads as TGTGCCAGCAGTCCCGGGACTAGCGGGGACAATGAGCAGTTCTTC. It is translated as CASSPGTSGDNEQFF.

The rearrangement links TRBV28 to TRBJ2-1; D remains unclear. Deletions cut 2 bases from V and 10 bases from J, with 9 bases between. Germline assignment: CDR1 MDHEN and CDR2 SYDVKM. The CDR3 spans 12 residues. CDR3 amino acids: CASSLGQAEQFF. Here the CDR3 DNA reads TGTGCCAGCAGTTTAGGCCAGGCCGAGCAGTTCTTC.

The chain has TRBV4-1 and TRBJ1-5; D perhaps matches TRBD1 (6 bases). The CDR3 sequence is 17 residues long. V dropped 4 bases and J dropped 6 bases, with 22 bases sitting between them. Per germline, CDR1 MGHRA and CDR2 YSYEKL. As DNA, the CDR3 is TGCGCCAGCAGCCTAGAAGGGGGGGCTATTAAATCTCAGCCCCAGCATTTT. Its translation is CASSLEGGAIKSQPQHF.

The chain employs TRBV12-3 or TRBV12-4 and TRBJ2-3, with D possibly TRBD2 on 5 matching bases. With 1 base removed from V and 6 bases from J, the gap between germline ends came to 8 bases. This CDR3 region has 13 residues. Written as DNA, the CDR3 is TGTGCCAGCAGTTTAGACCCGGGGGATACGCAGTATTTT. Translated, it gives CASSLDPGDTQYF.

This sequence joins TRBV30 and TRBJ1-1, with D unclear. The CDR3 is 12 residues long. Looked up from germline, CDR1 is GTSNPN and CDR2 is SVGIG (reference sequence). V lost 1 base and J 11 bases, leaving 14 bases between the germline ends. This CDR3 reads CAWSEANSRAFF. For the CDR3, the DNA is TGTGCCTGGAGTGAAGCCAACTCTAGGGCTTTCTTT.

CDR3 DNA sequence: TGTGCCAGCAAATGGTCGGGGGACCAGCCCCAGCATTTT. It encodes CASKWSGDQPQHF. The V gene is TRBV2, the J gene TRBJ1-5; a weak D match, TRBD1 (5 bases). Germline V gene data show CDR1 as SNHLY and CDR2 as FYNNEI. V gave up 7 bases and J gave up 7 bases, with 14 bases separating them. The CDR3 sequence is 13 residues long.

The chain is built from TRBV5-8 and TRBJ2-2; 7 nucleotides match TRBD2. The CDR3 has 15 residues. With 2 bases clipped from V and 3 bases from J, the junction kept 4 bases outside the gene matches. Germline lookup yields CDR1 SGHTS and CDR2 YDEGEE. The CDR3, as DNA: TGTGCCAGCAGCTTTTTCGCGGGAGACACCGGGGAGCTGTTTTTT. Residues: CASSFFAGDTGELFF.